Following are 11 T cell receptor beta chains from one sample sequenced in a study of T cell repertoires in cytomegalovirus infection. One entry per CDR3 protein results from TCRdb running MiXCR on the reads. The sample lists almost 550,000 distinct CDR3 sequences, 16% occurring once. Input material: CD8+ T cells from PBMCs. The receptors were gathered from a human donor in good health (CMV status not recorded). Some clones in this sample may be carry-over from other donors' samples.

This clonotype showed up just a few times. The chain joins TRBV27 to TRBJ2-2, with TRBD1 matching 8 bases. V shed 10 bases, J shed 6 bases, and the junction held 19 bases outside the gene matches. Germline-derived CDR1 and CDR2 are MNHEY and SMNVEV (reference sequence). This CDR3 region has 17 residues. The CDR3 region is CAIKPFPGQGESGELFF. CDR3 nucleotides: TGTGCCATCAAGCCCTTCCCCGGACAGGGTGAATCCGGGGAGCTGTTTTTT.

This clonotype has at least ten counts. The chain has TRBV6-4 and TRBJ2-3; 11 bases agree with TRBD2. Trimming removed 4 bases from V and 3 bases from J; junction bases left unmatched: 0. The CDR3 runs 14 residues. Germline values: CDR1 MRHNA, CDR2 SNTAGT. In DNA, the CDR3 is TGTGCCAGCAGTGGGACTAGCGGGACAGATACGCAGTATTTT. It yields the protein CASSGTSGTDTQYF.

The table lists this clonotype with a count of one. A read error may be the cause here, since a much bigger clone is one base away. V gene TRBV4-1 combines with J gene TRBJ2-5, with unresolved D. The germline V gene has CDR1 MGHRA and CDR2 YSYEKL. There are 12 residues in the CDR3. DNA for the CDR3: TGTGCCAGCAGCCAAGGTCGCGAGATCCAGTACTTC. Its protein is CASSQGREIQYF.

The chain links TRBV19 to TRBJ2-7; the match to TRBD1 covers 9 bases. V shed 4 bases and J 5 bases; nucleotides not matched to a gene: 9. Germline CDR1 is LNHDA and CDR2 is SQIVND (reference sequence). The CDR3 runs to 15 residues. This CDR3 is CASSTRGTGMDEQYF. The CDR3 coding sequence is TGTGCCAGTAGTACCCGCGGGACAGGGATGGACGAGCAGTACTTC.

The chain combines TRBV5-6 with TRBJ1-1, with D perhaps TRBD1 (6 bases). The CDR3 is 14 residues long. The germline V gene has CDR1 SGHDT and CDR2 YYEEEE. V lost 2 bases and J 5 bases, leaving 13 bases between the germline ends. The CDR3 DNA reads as TGTGCCAGCAGCTTAATCAGGGGCGCGACTGAAGCTTTCTTT. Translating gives CASSLIRGATEAFF.

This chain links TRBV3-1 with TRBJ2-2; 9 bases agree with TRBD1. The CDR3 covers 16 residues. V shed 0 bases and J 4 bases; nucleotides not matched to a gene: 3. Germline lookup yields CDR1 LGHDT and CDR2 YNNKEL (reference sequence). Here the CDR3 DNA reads TGTGCCAGCAGCCAAGATAACAGGGGGCCCACCGGGGAGCTGTTTTTT. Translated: CASSQDNRGPTGELFF. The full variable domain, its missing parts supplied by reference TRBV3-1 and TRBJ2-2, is DTAVSQTPKYLVTQMGNDKSIKCEQNLGHDTMYWYKQDSKKFLKIMFSYNNKELIINETVPNRFSPKSPDKAHLNLHINSLELGDSAVYFCASSQDNRGPTGELFFGEGSRLTVL.

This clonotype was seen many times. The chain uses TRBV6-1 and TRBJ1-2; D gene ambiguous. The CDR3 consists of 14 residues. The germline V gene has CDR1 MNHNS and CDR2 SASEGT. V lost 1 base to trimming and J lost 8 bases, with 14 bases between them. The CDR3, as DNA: TGTGCCAGCAGTGAAGTTATCCGGACGGGAGGCTACACCTTC. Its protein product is CASSEVIRTGGYTF.

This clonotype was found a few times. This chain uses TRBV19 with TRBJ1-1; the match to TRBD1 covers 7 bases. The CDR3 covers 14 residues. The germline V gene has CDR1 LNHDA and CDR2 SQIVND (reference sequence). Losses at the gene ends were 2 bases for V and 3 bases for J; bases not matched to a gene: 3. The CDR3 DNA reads TGTGCCAGTAGTATACAGGGGGGACACACTGAAGCTTTCTTT. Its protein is CASSIQGGHTEAFF.

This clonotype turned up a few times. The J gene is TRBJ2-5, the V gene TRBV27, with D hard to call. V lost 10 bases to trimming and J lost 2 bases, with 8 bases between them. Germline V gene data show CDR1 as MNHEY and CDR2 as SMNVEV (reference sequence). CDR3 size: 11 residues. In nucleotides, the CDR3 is TGTGCCACCTCGTGGCAAGAGACCCAGTACTTC. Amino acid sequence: CATSWQETQYF.

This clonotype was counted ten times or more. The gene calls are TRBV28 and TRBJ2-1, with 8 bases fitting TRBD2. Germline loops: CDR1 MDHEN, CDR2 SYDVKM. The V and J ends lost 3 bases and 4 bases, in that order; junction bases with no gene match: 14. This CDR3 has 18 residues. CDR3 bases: TGTGCCAGCAGTTTCTCCTCGATCAGCGGGAGATCATACAATGAGCAGTTCTTC. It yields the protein CASSFSSISGRSYNEQFF.

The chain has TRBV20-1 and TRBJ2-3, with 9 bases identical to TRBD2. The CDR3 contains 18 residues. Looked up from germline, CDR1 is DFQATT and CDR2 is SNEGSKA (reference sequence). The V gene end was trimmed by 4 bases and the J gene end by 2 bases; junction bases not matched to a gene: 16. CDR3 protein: CSAKPFKVASGATDTQYF. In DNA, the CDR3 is TGCAGTGCTAAACCGTTTAAAGTGGCTAGCGGGGCCACAGATACGCAGTATTTT.